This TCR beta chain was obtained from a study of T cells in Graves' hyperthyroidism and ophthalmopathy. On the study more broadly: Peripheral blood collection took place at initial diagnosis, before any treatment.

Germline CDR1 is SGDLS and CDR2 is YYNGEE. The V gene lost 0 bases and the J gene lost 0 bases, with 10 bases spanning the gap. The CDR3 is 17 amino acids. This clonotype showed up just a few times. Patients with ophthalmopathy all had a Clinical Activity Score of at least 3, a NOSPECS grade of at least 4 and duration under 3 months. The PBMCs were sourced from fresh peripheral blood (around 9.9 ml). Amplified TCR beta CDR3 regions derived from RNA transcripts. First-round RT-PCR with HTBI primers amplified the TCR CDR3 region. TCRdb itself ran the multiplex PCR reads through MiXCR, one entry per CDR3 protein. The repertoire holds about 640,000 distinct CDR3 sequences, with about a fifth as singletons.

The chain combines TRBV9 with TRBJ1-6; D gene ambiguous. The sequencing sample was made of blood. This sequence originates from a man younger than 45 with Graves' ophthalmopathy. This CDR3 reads CASSVEGRSSYNSPLHF. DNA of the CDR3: TGTGCCAGCAGCGTAGAGGGCAGAAGCTCCTATAATTCACCCCTCCACTTT.